Below, 25 T cell receptor beta chains from the same sample are listed, as sequenced in a study of tumor and adjacent non-tumor tissue in lung cancer. A modified ARM-PCR protocol with three rounds of nested PCR amplified TCRbeta. Each CDR3 protein is one row after TCRdb ran MiXCR on the multiplex PCR reads. The table has under 150,000 distinct CDR3 sequences, roughly 66% seen once. This sample's RNA came from whole unsorted tissue. The specimen was lung tumor tissue. The receptors stem from a man in his 60s with small cell lung cancer.

This clonotype was observed once. One junction end disagrees with the germline gene, perhaps due to a read error. CDR3 sequence: CASSGAQRETRYF. CDR3 sequence (DNA): TGTGCCAGTAGTGGTGCCCAGAGGGAGACCCGGTATTTC. This sequence joins TRBV6-1 and TRBJ2-5; D might be TRBD2 (5 bases). Germline V gene sequence: CDR1 MNHNS, CDR2 SASEGT. The CDR3 consists of 13 residues.

A note on this clonotype: At one boundary the junction diverges from the germline segment, which might be a read error. This sequence joins TRBV2 and TRBJ1-5; D gene unclear. The CDR3 is 13 residues long. CDR1 and CDR2 (germline): SNHLY, FYNNEI. The CDR3 loop is CAGSVALHQPQHF. The CDR3, as DNA: TGTGCCGGCAGCGTTGCCCTCCATCAGCCCCAGCATTTT. Using reference TRBV2 and TRBJ1-5 for the parts outside the CDR3, the full variable domain is EPEVTQTPSHQVTQMGQEVILRCVPISNHLYFYWYRQILGQKVEFLVSFYNNEISEKSEIFDDQFSVERPDGSNFTLKIRSTKLEDSAMYFCAGSVALHQPQHFGDGTRLSIL.

CDR3 DNA sequence: TGTGCCAGCAGTTGCTCGGAGGCAGGAGGGCTCCATGAGCAGTTCTTC. Protein: CASSCSEAGGLHEQFF. The rearrangement uses TRBV6-5 and TRBJ2-1, with a tentative D call TRBD2 (6 bases). CDR1 and CDR2 from the germline V gene are MNHEY and SVGAGI. There are 16 residues in the CDR3. With 4 bases removed from V and 8 bases from J, the gap between germline ends came to 21 bases.

In this sample, this clonotype turned up many times. The chain uses TRBV5-6 and TRBJ1-2; D possibly corresponds to TRBD1 (6 bases). V was trimmed by 7 bases and J by 3 bases, leaving 16 bases between them. The CDR3 length is 14 residues. CDR1 and CDR2 (germline): SGHDT, YYEEEE. The CDR3 region is CASRFGGRDYGYTF. The CDR3 DNA sequence: TGTGCCAGCCGTTTCGGGGGGCGCGACTATGGCTACACCTTC.

A note on this clonotype: The junction departs from germline at one end; a sequencing error may be responsible. The rearrangement links TRBV5-4 to TRBJ2-1; 7 bases are a match to TRBD2. Germline loops: CDR1 SGHNT, CDR2 YYREEE (reference sequence). The CDR3 covers 15 residues. CDR3 DNA sequence: TGTGCCAGCAGCTTGGGCGGGAGCTCCTACAATGAGCAGTTATTC. Its protein is CASSLGGSSYNEQLF.

This clonotype was seen only once. Mismatch with germline at one junction end may stem from a read error. The chain uses TRBV6-6 and TRBJ2-1, with 7 bases identical to TRBD1. Germline CDR1 MNHNY, CDR2 SVGAGI (reference sequence). CDR3 length equals 13 residues. The chain's CDR3 is CASSGTVDNEQLF. DNA of the CDR3: TGTGCCAGCAGTGGGACAGTAGACAATGAACAGCTCTTC.

This clonotype was seen a few times. A much larger clonotype is one base distant, so this may be a read error. The genes are TRBV11-2 and TRBJ2-7; tentatively, D is TRBD1 (5 bases). With 1 base removed from V and 3 bases from J, the gap between germline ends came to 7 bases. Germline V lookup: CDR1 SGHAT, CDR2 FQNNGV. The CDR3 has 13 residues. The CDR3 coding sequence is TGTGCCAGCAGCTTAGGGGGCAGCTACGAGCAGTACGTC. Residues: CASSLGGSYEQYV.

This clonotype was counted a few times. The chain has TRBV5-4 and TRBJ1-2; D might be TRBD1 (5 bases). Deletions cut 0 bases from V and 4 bases from J, with 10 bases between. Germline CDR1 and CDR2: SGHNT and YYREEE (reference sequence). The CDR3 spans 14 residues. DNA of the CDR3: TGTGCCAGCAGCTTGGCGCAGGGCCGCTATGGCTACACCTTC. It translates to CASSLAQGRYGYTF.

As for this clonotype: Being one base from a much bigger clone, this may be a read error. The V and J genes are TRBV6-5 and TRBJ1-2; TRBD1 is a possible D gene (6 bases). This CDR3 spans 13 amino acids. Germline V gene sequence: CDR1 MNHEY, CDR2 SVGAGI. The CDR3 region is CASNYPRGYGYTF. CDR3 DNA sequence: TGTGCCAGCAATTACCCCAGGGGATATGGCTACACCTTC.

V gene TRBV5-5 combines with J gene TRBJ2-3; D remains unclear. Germline-derived CDR1 and CDR2 are SGHKS and YYEKEE (reference sequence). Trimming took 4 bases from V and 1 from J, leaving 13 bases between them. This CDR3 region has 15 residues. The CDR3, as DNA: TGTGCCAGCAGCCTCGGGCATACGGGCACAGATACGCAGTATTTT. Translating gives CASSLGHTGTDTQYF. Filled out from reference TRBV5-5 and TRBJ2-3, the complete variable domain reads DAGVTQSPTHLIKTRGQQVTLRCSPISGHKSVSWYQQVLGQGPQFIFQYYEKEERGRGNFPDRFSARQFPNYSSELNVNALLLGDSALYLCASSLGHTGTDTQYFGPGTRLTVL.

Turning to this clonotype: The junction does not match germline at one end; this may be a read error. This chain links TRBV10-2 with TRBJ2-1; the match to TRBD1 covers 7 bases. The CDR3 is 12 residues long. Germline-derived CDR1 and CDR2 are WSHSY and SAAADI. CDR3 residues: CASSETGAKQFF. The CDR3 bases are TGCGCTAGCAGCGAAACAGGGGCCAAGCAGTTCTTC.

A word on this clonotype: No conserved phenylalanine or tryptophan ends this CDR3, so it is likely a read error. The gene calls are TRBV11-2 and TRBJ2-7, with D tentatively TRBD2 (5 bases). CDR1 is SGHAT, CDR2 FQNNGV, per germline. This CDR3 region has 15 residues. The CDR3 DNA is TGTGCCAGCGGCTTAGACCTGAGGGCTACCTACGAGCAGTACATC. Its protein product is CASGLDLRATYEQYI.

This clonotype has a count of ten or more. The V gene is TRBV5-5, the J gene TRBJ1-1; the D is unclear. Germline V lookup: CDR1 SGHKS, CDR2 YYEKEE (reference sequence). V lost 0 bases and J 5 bases, leaving 8 bases between the germline ends. The length of the CDR3 is 13 residues. CDR3 coding DNA: TGTGCCAGCAGCTTGGGGGTGGGGACTGAAGCTTTCTTT. This sequence encodes CASSLGVGTEAFF.

Points on this clonotype: One base away lies a much larger clone, so this may be a sequencing read error. The chain employs TRBV20-1 and TRBJ2-2; 16 positions match TRBD2. CDR1 is DFQATT and CDR2 is SNEGSKA in the germline V gene (reference sequence). CDR3 length: 19 amino acids. V was clipped by 3 bases and J by 4 bases; unmatched bases: 11. CDR3 coding DNA: TGCAGTGCTAGCGTACCCCCGGGACTAGCGGGAGGGAGCACCGGGGAGCTGTTTTTT. This translates into CSASVPPGLAGGSTGELFF.

This chain links TRBV4-2 with TRBJ1-1; tentative D call: TRBD1 (5 bases). V was clipped by 2 bases and J by 5 bases, with 12 bases between them. The CDR3 runs to 14 residues. Germline V gene lookup returns CDR1 LGHNA and CDR2 YNFKEQ. The CDR3 DNA reads as TGTGCCAGCAGCCAATATTGGGGCTGGACTGAAGCTTTCTTT. It codes for CASSQYWGWTEAFF.

To note about this clonotype: A junction end diverges from the germline sequence, so it may reflect a read error. CDR3 coding DNA: TGCAGTGATACAGGGCCGGCGGGCTACAACTTC. Translating gives CSDTGPAGYNF. The chain carries TRBV20-1 and TRBJ1-2, with D perhaps TRBD1 (6 bases). Germline values: CDR1 DFQATT, CDR2 SNEGSKA (reference sequence). The CDR3 length is 11 residues.

The sample holds a few counts of this clonotype. This CDR3 is CASSYGHGDEQFF. CDR3 coding DNA: TGTGCCAGCAGTTACGGCCACGGCGATGAGCAGTTCTTC. The V gene is TRBV6-5, the J gene TRBJ2-1; D call uncertain. Trimming stripped 2 bases from V and 8 bases from J, with 10 bases between. Looked up from germline, CDR1 is MNHEY and CDR2 is SVGAGI. The CDR3 has 13 amino acids.

The chain has TRBV7-6 and TRBJ2-7; 14 nucleotides align to TRBD2. This CDR3 has 16 residues. Germline V gives CDR1 SGHVS, CDR2 FNYEAQ. Trimming cost V 3 bases and J 0 bases; bases outside gene matches: 1. DNA for the CDR3: TGTGCCAGCAGCTTCGGGACTAGCGGGAGCTCCTACGAGCAGTACGTC. Translation gives CASSFGTSGSSYEQYV.

By sample share, this clonotype is medium-sized (0.01 to 0.1%). The genes are TRBV11-2 and TRBJ2-1; D possibly matches TRBD1 or TRBD2 (5 bases each). The CDR3 length is 16 residues. Germline V gene sequence: CDR1 SGHAT, CDR2 FQNNGV. V was clipped by 4 bases and J by 5 bases, with 18 bases between them. The CDR3 DNA follows: TGTGCCAGCAGCTCTCCGGATGGGGGACCGAACAATGAGCAGTTCTTC. This encodes CASSSPDGGPNNEQFF. The full variable domain, completed using reference TRBV11-2 and TRBJ2-1, is EAGVAQSPRYKIIEKRQSVAFWCNPISGHATLYWYQQILGQGPKLLIQFQNNGVVDDSQLPKDRFSAERLKGVDSTLKIQPAKLEDSAVYLCASSSPDGGPNNEQFFGPGTRLTVL.

As to this clonotype: A much larger clone sits a single nucleotide away, making a read error possible. The chain recombines TRBV20-1 with TRBJ2-3; D remains ambiguous. Germline values: CDR1 DFQATT, CDR2 SNEGSKA (reference sequence). V was clipped by 0 bases and J by 6 bases, with 13 bases between them. The CDR3 contains 14 residues. The CDR3 bases are TGCAGTGCTAGAGACCAGGAAGTCTGGGATACGCAGTATTTT. Encoded protein: CSARDQEVWDTQYF.

On this clonotype itself: This may stem from a read error, because a much larger clone lies one nucleotide away. V usage is TRBV12-3 or TRBV12-4 and J usage is TRBJ2-1; maybe TRBD2 (6 bases). CDR3 length equals 16 residues. The CDR3 reads CVSTPPAGTHYNEQFF. CDR3 DNA sequence: TGTGTCAGCACCCCCCCCGCGGGAACTCACTACAATGAGCAGTTCTTC.

The chain is built from TRBV29-1 and TRBJ2-7; D tentatively reads TRBD1 or TRBD2 (5 bases each). The V end lost 6 bases, the J end lost 8 bases, and 17 bases lay between the germline ends. From germline, CDR1 is SQVTM and CDR2 ANQGSEA. This CDR3 has 12 residues. The CDR3 reads CSVRGGGYKQYF. CDR3 sequence (DNA): TGCAGCGTGAGGGGCGGTGGATACAAGCAGTACTTC.

This clonotype was observed a handful of times. The chain has TRBV7-8 and TRBJ2-1; maybe TRBD2 (6 bases). This CDR3 has 14 amino acids. Per germline, CDR1 SGHVS and CDR2 FQNEAQ. Between the trimmed V and J ends, which lost 2 bases and 7 bases, there was a span of 12 bases. The CDR3 protein is CASSLRDSSNEQFF. CDR3 sequence (DNA): TGTGCCAGCAGCTTACGGGACTCCTCAAATGAGCAGTTCTTC. The entire variable domain, with the rest obtained from reference TRBV7-8 and TRBJ2-1, is as follows: GAGVSQSPRYKVAKRGQDVALRCDPISGHVSLFWYQQALGQGPEFLTYFQNEAQLDKSGLPSDRFFAERPEGSVSTLKIQRTQQEDSAVYLCASSLRDSSNEQFFGPGTRLTVL.

Comments on this clonotype: Sequence at one end of the junction differs from germline and may be a read error. The chain links TRBV7-8 to TRBJ2-5, with 7 positions matching TRBD1. CDR3 size: 14 residues. Germline V gene sequence: CDR1 SGHVS, CDR2 FQNEAQ. CDR3 nucleotides: TGTGTCAGCAGCCCGGGACAGAGAGAAGAGACCCAGTACTTC. Its protein product is CVSSPGQREETQYF.

To note about this clonotype: This CDR3 fails to terminate in the conserved phenylalanine or tryptophan, so it likely reflects a read error. V and J are TRBV5-1 and TRBJ2-2; no clear D. The CDR3 totals 13 residues. V was cut by 0 bases and J by 7 bases, with 7 bases left in between. CDR1 and CDR2 from the germline V gene are SGHRS and YFSETQ. In DNA, the CDR3 is TGCGCCAGCAGCTTGGTTGATTACGGGGAGCTGTTTTGT. It encodes CASSLVDYGELFC.